The sequence of this T cell receptor (beta chain) was determined in a study of T cell responses to AZD1222 COVID-19 vaccine. The CDR3 totals 17 residues. Trimming took 1 base from V and 4 from J; bases not matched to a gene: 10. The germline CDR1 and CDR2 sequences are MGHRA and YSYEKL. The data were produced by immunoSEQ multiplex PCR, yet TCRdb's version contains in-frame clones alone and is incomplete. The table records 150,000 to 200,000 clones, approximately 94% of them present only once. This specimen consisted of peripheral blood, obtained on day 0 of AZD1222 vaccination. The clonotype comes from an adult in good health. The chain employs TRBV4-1 and TRBJ2-1, with 7 bases matching TRBD2. In DNA form, the CDR3 reads TGCGCCAGCAGCCAAGGCAAGCAAGCGGGAATATACAATGAGCAGTTCTTC. The encoded protein is CASSQGKQAGIYNEQFF.